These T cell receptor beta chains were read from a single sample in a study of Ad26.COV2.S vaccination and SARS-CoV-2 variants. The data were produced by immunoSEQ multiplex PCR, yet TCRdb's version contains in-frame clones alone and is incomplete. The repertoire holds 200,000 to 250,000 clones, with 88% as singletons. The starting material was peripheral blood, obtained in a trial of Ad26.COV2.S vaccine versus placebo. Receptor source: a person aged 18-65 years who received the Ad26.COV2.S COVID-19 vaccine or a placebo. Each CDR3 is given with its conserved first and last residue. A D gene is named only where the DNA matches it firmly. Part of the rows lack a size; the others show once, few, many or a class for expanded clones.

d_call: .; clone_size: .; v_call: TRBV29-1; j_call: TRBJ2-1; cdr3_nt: TGCAGCGTTGAACGGGGGATCGATGAGCAGTTCTTC; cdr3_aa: CSVERGIDEQFF
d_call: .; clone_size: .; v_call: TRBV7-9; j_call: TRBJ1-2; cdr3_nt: TGTGCCAGCAGCTCCCACCTGGGAGCCTATGGCTACACCTTC; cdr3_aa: CASSSHLGAYGYTF
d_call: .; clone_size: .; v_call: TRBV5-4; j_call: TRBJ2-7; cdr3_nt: TGTGCCAGCAGCTCCACGAGCAGCCTATACGAGCAGTACTTC; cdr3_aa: CASSSTSSLYEQYF
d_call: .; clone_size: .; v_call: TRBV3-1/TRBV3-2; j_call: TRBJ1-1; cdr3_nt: TGTGCCAGCAGCCAAGAGGCGGGCTTACTGCGGGCTTTCTTT; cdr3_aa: CASSQEAGLLRAFF
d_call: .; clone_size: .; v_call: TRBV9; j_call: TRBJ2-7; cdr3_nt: TGTGCCAGCAGCGTAGCGGGGGCGGAAGAGCAGTACTTC; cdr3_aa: CASSVAGAEEQYF
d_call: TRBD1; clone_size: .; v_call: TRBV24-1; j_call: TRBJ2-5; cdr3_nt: TGTGCCACCAAGAAGGGACAGGAAGGAGAGACCCAGTACTTC; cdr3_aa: CATKKGQEGETQYF
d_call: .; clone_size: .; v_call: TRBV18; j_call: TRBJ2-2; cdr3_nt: TGTGCCAGCTCACCACCTCAGGGGCGGGACACCGGGGAGCTGTTTTTT; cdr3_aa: CASSPPQGRDTGELFF
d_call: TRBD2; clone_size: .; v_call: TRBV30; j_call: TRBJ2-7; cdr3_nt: TGTGCCTGGGTCCCCTTAGCGGGGGGCCCCTACGAGCAGTACTTC; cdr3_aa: CAWVPLAGGPYEQYF
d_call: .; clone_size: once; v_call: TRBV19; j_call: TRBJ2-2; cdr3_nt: TGTGCCAGTAGTCTTGGTCTAACGCCCGGGGAGCTGTTTTTT; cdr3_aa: CASSLGLTPGELFF
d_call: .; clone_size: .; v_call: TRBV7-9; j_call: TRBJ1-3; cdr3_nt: TGTGCCAGCAGCACCGACGTCGGCACCATATATTTT; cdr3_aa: CASSTDVGTIYF
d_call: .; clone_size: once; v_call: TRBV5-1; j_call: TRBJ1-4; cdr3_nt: TGCGCCAGCAGCTTGCCCAGTACAACTAATGAAAAACTGTTTTTT; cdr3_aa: CASSLPSTTNEKLFF
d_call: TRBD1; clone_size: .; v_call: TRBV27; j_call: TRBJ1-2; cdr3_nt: TGTGCCAGCAGTCCCCAGGGGGGTTATGGCTACACCTTC; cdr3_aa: CASSPQGGYGYTF
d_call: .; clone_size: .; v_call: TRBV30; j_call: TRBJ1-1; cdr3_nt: TGTGCCGGAATACAGGGCACTGAAGCTTTCTTT; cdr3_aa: CAGIQGTEAFF
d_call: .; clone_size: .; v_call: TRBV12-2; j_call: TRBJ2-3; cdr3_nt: TGTGCAACCACGGACCGGGAGCAGGATACGCAGTATTTT; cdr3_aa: CATTDREQDTQYF
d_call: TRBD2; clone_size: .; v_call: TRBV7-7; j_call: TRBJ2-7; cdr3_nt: TGTGCTAGCAGCTTAGGCGGGGGGAGTTCCTACGAGCAGTACTTC; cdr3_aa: CASSLGGGSSYEQYF
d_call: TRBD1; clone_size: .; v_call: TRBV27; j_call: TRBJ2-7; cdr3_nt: TGTGCCAGCAGTACCCGGACAGGGGGATCCTACGAGCAGTACTTC; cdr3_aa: CASSTRTGGSYEQYF
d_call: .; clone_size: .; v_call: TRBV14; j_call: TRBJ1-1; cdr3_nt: TGTGCCAGCAGCCGAGGGGGACTTTCGAACACTGAAGCTTTCTTT; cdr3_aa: CASSRGGLSNTEAFF
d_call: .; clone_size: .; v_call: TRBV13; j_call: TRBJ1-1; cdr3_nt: TGTGCCAGCAGCTTAGAGTCCCGGGGATTCACTGAAGCTTTCTTT; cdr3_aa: CASSLESRGFTEAFF
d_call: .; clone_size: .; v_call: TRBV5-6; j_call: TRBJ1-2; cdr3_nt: TGTGCCAGCAGCTTGATATCCAGGGTCGACTATGGCTACACCTTC; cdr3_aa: CASSLISRVDYGYTF
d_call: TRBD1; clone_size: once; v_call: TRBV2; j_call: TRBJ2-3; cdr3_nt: TGTGCCAGCAGTTTCAGGGACAGGGCAAGGGGGGACACAGATACGCAGTATTTT; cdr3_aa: CASSFRDRARGDTDTQYF
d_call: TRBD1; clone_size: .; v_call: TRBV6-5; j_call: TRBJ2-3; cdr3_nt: TGTGCCAGCGGAAAGACAGGGGGCGCGGCAGATACGCAGTATTTT; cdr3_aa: CASGKTGGAADTQYF
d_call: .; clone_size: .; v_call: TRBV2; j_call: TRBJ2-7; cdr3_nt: TGTGCCAGCTGTTTGACACGAGGAATAACCTACGAGCAGTACTTC; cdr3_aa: CASCLTRGITYEQYF
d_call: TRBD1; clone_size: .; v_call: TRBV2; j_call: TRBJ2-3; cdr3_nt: TGTGCCAGCACTGGACAGGGCACCACAGATACGCAGTATTTT; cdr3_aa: CASTGQGTTDTQYF
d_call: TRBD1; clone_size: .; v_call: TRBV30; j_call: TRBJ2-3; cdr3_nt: TGTGCCTGGAGTGCAACGGACAGGCGATTT; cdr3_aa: CAWSATDRRF
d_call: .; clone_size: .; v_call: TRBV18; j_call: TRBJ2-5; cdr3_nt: TGTGCCAGCTCACCACGGTTAAACCGGGAGACCCAGTACTTC; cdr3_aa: CASSPRLNRETQYF
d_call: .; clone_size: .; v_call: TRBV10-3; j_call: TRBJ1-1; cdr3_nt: TGTGCCACCGCCTCTCAGGCGAACACTGAAGCTTTCTTT; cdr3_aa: CATASQANTEAFF
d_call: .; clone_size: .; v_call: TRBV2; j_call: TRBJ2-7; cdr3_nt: TGTGCCAGCAGTGGGGTAGCCGCCCCCTACGAGCAGTACTTC; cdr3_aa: CASSGVAAPYEQYF
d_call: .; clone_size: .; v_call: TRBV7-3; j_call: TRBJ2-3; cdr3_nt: TGTGCCAGCAGCTTAGCCTACAGCACAGATACGCAGTATTTT; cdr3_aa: CASSLAYSTDTQYF
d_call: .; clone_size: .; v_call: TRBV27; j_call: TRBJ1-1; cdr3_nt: TGTGCCAGCTCCAGACAGGAGAACACTGAAGCTTTCTTT; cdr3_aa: CASSRQENTEAFF
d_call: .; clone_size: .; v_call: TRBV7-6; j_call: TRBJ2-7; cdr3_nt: TGTGCCAGCAGCCCGCGGCGGTACAGGGAGCGGTGGGAGCAGTACTTC; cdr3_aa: CASSPRRYRERWEQYF
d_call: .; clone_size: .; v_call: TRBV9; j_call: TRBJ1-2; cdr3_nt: TGTGCCAGCAGCTCCACGGGGCCAGGGGGCTACACCTTC; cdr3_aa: CASSSTGPGGYTF
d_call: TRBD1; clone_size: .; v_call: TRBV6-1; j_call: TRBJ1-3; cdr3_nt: TGTGCCAGCAGTGAACTAGTGGGACAGGGGGCTGGAAACACCATATATTTT; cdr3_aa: CASSELVGQGAGNTIYF
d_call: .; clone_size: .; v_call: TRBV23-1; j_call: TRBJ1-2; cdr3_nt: TGCGCCAGCAGTCAGCCCCGAACAGGTACCTCCTATGGCTACACCTTC; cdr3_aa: CASSQPRTGTSYGYTF